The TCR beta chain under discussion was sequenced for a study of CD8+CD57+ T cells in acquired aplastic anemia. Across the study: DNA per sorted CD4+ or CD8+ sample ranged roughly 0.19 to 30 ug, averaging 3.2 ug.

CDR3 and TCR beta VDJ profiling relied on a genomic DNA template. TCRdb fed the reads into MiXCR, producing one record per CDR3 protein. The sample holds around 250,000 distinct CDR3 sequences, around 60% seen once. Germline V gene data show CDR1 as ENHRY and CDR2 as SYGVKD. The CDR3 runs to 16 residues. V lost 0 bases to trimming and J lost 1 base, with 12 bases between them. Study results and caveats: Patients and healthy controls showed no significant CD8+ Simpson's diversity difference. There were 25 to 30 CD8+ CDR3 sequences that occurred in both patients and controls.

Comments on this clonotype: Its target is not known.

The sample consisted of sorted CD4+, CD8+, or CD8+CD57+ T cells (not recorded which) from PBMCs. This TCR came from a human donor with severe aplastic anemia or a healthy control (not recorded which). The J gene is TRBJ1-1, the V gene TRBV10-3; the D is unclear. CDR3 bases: TGTGCCATCAGTGAGTCGGCAGTAGATTGGAACACTGAAGCTTTCTTT. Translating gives CAISESAVDWNTEAFF.